Below, one T cell receptor (beta chain) is given with its context. Its target is not known. The junction differs from germline at one of its ends, possibly a read error. TCRdb recomputed calls from the 5' RACE reads with MiXCR, one row per CDR3 protein. In the table there are around 300,000 distinct CDR3 sequences, 13% to 15% of which are singletons. This entry is derived from a study of T-cell memory formation after mild COVID-19. The wider study: TCR clusters mostly belonged to single donors.

The germline gives CDR1 SGHDT, CDR2 YYEEEE. The length of the CDR3 is 14 residues. Study results and limitations: Second-wave clones peaking on day 37 lacked confirmed SARS-CoV-2 specificity. Later expanders leaned toward CD4+, whereas clones contracting from day 15 to 85 were balanced CD4/CD8. Memory sampled before infection contained some responding clones, suggesting cross-reactive memory joined.

The sample consisted of PBMCs or a T cell subset sorted from them (not recorded which). This TCR was recovered from a man aged 18 to 29 who had mild COVID-19 (a few samples of this study predate the infection). Cell type and time point are not known. The V gene is TRBV5-6, the J gene TRBJ2-5; D possibly corresponds to TRBD1 (6 bases). CDR3 in amino acids: CASLLGQRQENQYF. Here the CDR3 DNA reads TGTGCCAGCCTCCTAGGACAGCGCCAAGAGAACCAGTACTTC. Looking up the rest from reference TRBV5-6 and TRBJ2-5 gives the full variable domain: DAGVTQSPTHLIKTRGQQVTLRCSPKSGHDTVSWYQQALGQGPQFIFQYYEEEERQRGNFPDRFSGHQFPNYSSELNVNALLLGDSALYLCASLLGQRQENQYFGPGTRLLVL.